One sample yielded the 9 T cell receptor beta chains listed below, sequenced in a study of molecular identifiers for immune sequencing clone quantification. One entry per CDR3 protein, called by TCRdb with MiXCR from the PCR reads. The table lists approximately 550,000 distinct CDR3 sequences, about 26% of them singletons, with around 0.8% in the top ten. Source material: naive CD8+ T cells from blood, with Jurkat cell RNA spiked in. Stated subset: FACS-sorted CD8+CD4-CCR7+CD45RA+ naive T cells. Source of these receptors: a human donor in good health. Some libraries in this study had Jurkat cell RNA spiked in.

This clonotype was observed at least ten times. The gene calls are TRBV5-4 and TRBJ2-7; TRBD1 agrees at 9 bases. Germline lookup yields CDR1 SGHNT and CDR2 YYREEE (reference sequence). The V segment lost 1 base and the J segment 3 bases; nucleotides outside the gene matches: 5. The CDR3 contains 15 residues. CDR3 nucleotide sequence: TGTGCCAGCAGCTTGATCGGGACAGGGCACTACGAGCAGTACTTC. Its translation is CASSLIGTGHYEQYF.

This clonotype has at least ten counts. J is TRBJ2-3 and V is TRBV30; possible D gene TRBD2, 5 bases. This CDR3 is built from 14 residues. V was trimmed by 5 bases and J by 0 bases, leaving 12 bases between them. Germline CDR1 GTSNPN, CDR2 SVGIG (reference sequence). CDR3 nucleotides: TGTGCCTGGGAGGGATCTCCTAGCACAGATACGCAGTATTTT. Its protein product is CAWEGSPSTDTQYF.

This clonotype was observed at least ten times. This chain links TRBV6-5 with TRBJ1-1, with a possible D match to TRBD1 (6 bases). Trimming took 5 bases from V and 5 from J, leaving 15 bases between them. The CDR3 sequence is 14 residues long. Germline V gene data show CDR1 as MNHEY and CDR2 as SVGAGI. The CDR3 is CASSPFSQGTEAFF. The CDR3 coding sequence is TGTGCCAGCAGTCCCTTTTCCCAGGGGACTGAAGCTTTCTTT.

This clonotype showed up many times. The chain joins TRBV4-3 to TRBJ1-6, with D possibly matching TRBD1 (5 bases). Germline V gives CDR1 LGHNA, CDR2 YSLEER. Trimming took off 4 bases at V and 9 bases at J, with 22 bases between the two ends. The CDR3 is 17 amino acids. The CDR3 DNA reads TGCGCCAGCAGCCTCCAAAATCCCGCGGGGGTTAGTTCACCCCTCCACTTT. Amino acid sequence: CASSLQNPAGVSSPLHF.

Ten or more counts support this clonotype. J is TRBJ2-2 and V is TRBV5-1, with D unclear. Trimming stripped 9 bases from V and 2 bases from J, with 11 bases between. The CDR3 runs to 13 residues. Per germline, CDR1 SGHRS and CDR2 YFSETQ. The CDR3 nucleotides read TGCGCCACCCAGACACCCAACACCGGGGAGCTGTTTTTT. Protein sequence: CATQTPNTGELFF.

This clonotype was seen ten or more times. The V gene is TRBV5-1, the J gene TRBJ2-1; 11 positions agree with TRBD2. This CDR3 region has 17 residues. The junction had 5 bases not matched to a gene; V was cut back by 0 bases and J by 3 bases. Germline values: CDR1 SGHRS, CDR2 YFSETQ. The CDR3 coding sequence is TGCGCCAGCAGCTTGGCCGTAGCGGGAGGGCTCTACAATGAGCAGTTCTTC. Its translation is CASSLAVAGGLYNEQFF.

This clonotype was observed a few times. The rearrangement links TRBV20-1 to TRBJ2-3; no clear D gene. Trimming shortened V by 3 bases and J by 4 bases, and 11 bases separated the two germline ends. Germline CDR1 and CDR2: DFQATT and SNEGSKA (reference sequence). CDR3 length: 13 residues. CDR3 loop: CSARSGVPDTQYF. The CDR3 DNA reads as TGCAGTGCTAGGAGTGGGGTACCAGATACGCAGTATTTT.

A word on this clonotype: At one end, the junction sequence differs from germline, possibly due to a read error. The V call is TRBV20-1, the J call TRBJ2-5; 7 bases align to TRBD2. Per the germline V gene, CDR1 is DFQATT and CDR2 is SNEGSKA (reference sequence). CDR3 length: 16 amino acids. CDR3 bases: TGCAGTGCTAGAGATGTTGCGGGAGTGTACCAGGAGACCCAGTACTTC. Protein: CSARDVAGVYQETQYF.

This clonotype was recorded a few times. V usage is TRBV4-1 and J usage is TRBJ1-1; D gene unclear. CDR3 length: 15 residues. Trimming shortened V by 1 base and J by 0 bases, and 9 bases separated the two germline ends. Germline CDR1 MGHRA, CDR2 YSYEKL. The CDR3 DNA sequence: TGCGCCAGCAGCCAAGTGCCAGGACTGAACACTGAAGCTTTCTTT. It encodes CASSQVPGLNTEAFF.